A single sample gave rise to the 6 T cell receptor beta chains below, sequenced in a study of cytomegalovirus exposure and HLA in healthy donors. PCR employed 60 Vbeta and 13 Jbeta primers. Profiled with immunoSEQ multiplex PCR; TCRdb holds only in-frame clones, not every one. The sample shows approximately 160,000 clones, approximately 80% of them seen only once. The sequenced sample was PBMCs. These receptors came from a man between 18 and 29 years old in good health and CMV-seronegative.

The J gene is TRBJ1-1, the V gene TRBV5-1; TRBD1 matches at 7 bases. Unmatched junction bases numbered 10, after V lost 4 bases and J lost 4 bases. Germline V gene data show CDR1 as SGHRS and CDR2 as YFSETQ. The CDR3 is made up of 15 amino acids. The CDR3 region is CASSLNTDRRTEAFF. Here the CDR3 DNA reads TGCGCCAGCAGCCTAAACACGGACAGGCGCACTGAAGCTTTCTTT. Supplemented by reference TRBV5-1 and TRBJ1-1, the full variable domain reads KAGVTQTPRYLIKTRGQQVTLSCSPISGHRSVSWYQQTPGQGLQFLFEYFSETQRNKGNFPGRFSGRQFSNSRSEMNVSTLELGDSALYLCASSLNTDRRTEAFFGQGTRLTVV.

CDR3: CASTSRGTGELFF. In nucleotides, the CDR3 is TGTGCCAGCACGTCCCGGGGTACCGGGGAGCTGTTTTTT. V is TRBV5-8 and J is TRBJ2-2; possibly TRBD2 for D (5 bases). Trimming pared 6 bases from V and 5 bases from J, leaving 11 bases between. Germline-derived CDR1 and CDR2 are SGHTS and YDEGEE. CDR3 length equals 13 residues.

The V and J genes are TRBV28 and TRBJ2-3; D may be TRBD2 (6 bases). From germline, CDR1 is MDHEN and CDR2 SYDVKM. Trimming cost V 6 bases and J 3 bases, with 19 bases left between them. This CDR3 comprises 16 residues. CDR3 protein: CASSTGGLKTTDTQYF. The DNA of the CDR3 is TGTGCCAGCAGCACTGGAGGGCTTAAAACTACAGATACGCAGTATTTT. The whole variable domain, filled in from reference TRBV28 and TRBJ2-3, reads DVKVTQSSRYLVKRTGEKVFLECVQDMDHENMFWYRQDPGLGLRLIYFSYDVKMKEKGDIPEGYSVSREKKERFSLILESASTNQTSMYLCASSTGGLKTTDTQYFGPGTRLTVL.

The genes are TRBV6-5 and TRBJ2-7, with D uncertain. Trimming left V 2 bases short and J 4 bases short, with 9 bases between. From germline, CDR1 is MNHEY and CDR2 SVGAGI. The length of the CDR3 is 13 residues. CDR3 in amino acids: CASSYREMYEQYF. CDR3 coding DNA: TGTGCCAGCAGTTACCGAGAGATGTACGAGCAGTACTTC.

The chain recombines TRBV7-9 with TRBJ2-3; D call uncertain. Trimming shortened V by 2 bases and J by 4 bases, and 7 bases separated the two germline ends. Per germline, CDR1 SEHNR and CDR2 FQNEAQ (reference sequence). This CDR3 comprises 13 residues. CDR3 sequence (DNA): TGTGCCAGCAGCTTACTAACGTCAGATACGCAGTATTTT. Residues: CASSLLTSDTQYF.

The J gene is TRBJ2-1, the V gene TRBV4-3; the match to TRBD2 covers 12 bases. Germline trimming cut 1 base from V and 7 bases from J; bases unmatched to any gene: 5. CDR3 length equals 16 residues. Germline CDR1 LGHNA, CDR2 YSLEER. CDR3: CASSQVPGTSGNEQFF. The CDR3 DNA reads as TGCGCCAGCAGCCAAGTCCCCGGGACTAGCGGGAATGAGCAGTTCTTC.